These 10 T cell receptor beta chains share one sample of origin, sequenced in a study of blood T cell repertoires in COVID-19. Sequencing used immunoSEQ multiplex PCR; TCRdb keeps in-frame clones, though not all of them. The data contain fewer than 350,000 clones, roughly 90% of them singletons. Sequenced input: PBMCs or T cells enriched from blood (not recorded which). The receptor set was obtained from a man aged 55 to 70 who had recovered from COVID-19.

The DNA for the CDR3 is TGTGCCAGTAGGGGGTTCGTCACTGAAGCTTTCTTT. Its translation is CASRGFVTEAFF. V and J are TRBV7-2 and TRBJ1-1; possibly TRBD1 for D (6 bases). V lost 9 bases and J lost 4, with 12 bases in between. CDR1 SGHTA and CDR2 FQGNSA come from the germline V gene. This CDR3 comprises 12 residues.

The chain links TRBV7-9 to TRBJ1-4, with 7 bases identical to TRBD1. V lost 2 bases and J lost 7; bases outside the gene matches: 4. The CDR3 is 14 residues long. The germline V gene encodes CDR1 SEHNR and CDR2 FQNEAQ (reference sequence). The CDR3 loop is CASSLPGGGEKLFF. CDR3 nucleotide sequence: TGTGCCAGCAGCTTACCAGGGGGAGGTGAAAAACTGTTTTTT.

The chain is built from TRBV7-9 and TRBJ1-4; maybe TRBD1 (5 bases). Looked up from germline, CDR1 is SEHNR and CDR2 is FQNEAQ (reference sequence). Trimming took off 5 bases at V and 2 bases at J, with 9 bases between the two ends. This CDR3 region has 14 residues. For the CDR3, the DNA is TGTGCCAGCAGCCGGGGGGGTACTAATGAAAAACTGTTTTTT. It translates to CASSRGGTNEKLFF.

The V call is TRBV6-1, the J call TRBJ1-1; 7 nucleotides agree with TRBD1. CDR3 length equals 13 residues. Looked up from germline, CDR1 is MNHNS and CDR2 is SASEGT. Trimming took 3 bases from V and 9 from J; bases not matched to a gene: 7. The CDR3 DNA reads TGTGCCAGCAGTGAGGGGGACAGATTACAAGCTTTCTTT. Residues: CASSEGDRLQAFF.

The rearrangement uses TRBV7-2 and TRBJ1-5, with 7 bases identical to TRBD1. The CDR3 is made up of 13 amino acids. Per germline, CDR1 SGHTA and CDR2 FQGNSA. V gave up 8 bases and J gave up 7 bases; unmatched junction bases: 8. CDR3 region: CASGTGAHQPQHF. Here the CDR3 DNA reads TGTGCCAGCGGCACAGGGGCGCACCAGCCCCAGCATTTT.

There are a few counts of this clone. This rearrangement joins TRBV5-6 to TRBJ1-2; TRBD1 matches 9 bases. The trim removed 2 bases at V and 8 bases at J, leaving 13 bases unmatched. Germline assignment: CDR1 SGHDT and CDR2 YYEEEE. CDR3 length equals 16 residues. The CDR3 nucleotides read TGTGCCAGCAGCTTATGGGACAGGGACCTTATAGAGGGCTACACCTTC. This encodes CASSLWDRDLIEGYTF.

The chain is built from TRBV4-1 and TRBJ2-1, with TRBD2 matching over 13 bases. Germline-derived CDR1 and CDR2 are MGHRA and YSYEKL. This CDR3 spans 21 amino acids. The V and J ends lost 1 base and 2 bases, in that order; junction bases with no gene match: 14. CDR3 residues: CASSQASGLAGAGGPYNEQFF. For the CDR3, the DNA is TGCGCCAGCAGCCAAGCCTCCGGACTAGCGGGAGCTGGGGGTCCCTACAATGAGCAGTTCTTC.

The genes are TRBV28 and TRBJ1-1, with D perhaps matching TRBD1 (6 bases). V was shortened by 3 bases and J by 0 bases, with 8 bases between the two germline ends. This CDR3 contains 14 residues. The V gene's germline CDR1 is MDHEN and CDR2 SYDVKM. CDR3 amino acids: CASSLGQLNTEAFF. Written as DNA, the CDR3 is TGTGCCAGCAGTTTGGGACAATTGAACACTGAAGCTTTCTTT.

This clone came up once. The J gene is TRBJ1-1, the V gene TRBV16; 8 bases align to TRBD1. Trimming removed 3 bases from V and 7 bases from J; junction bases left unmatched: 19. Per the germline V gene, CDR1 is KGHSY and CDR2 is FQNENV. The CDR3 totals 18 residues. The CDR3 coding sequence is TGTGCCAGCAGCCACCTACAGGGGGTAGACCATGGCGTGAGTGAAGCTTTCTTT. It translates to CASSHLQGVDHGVSEAFF.

This chain connects TRBV9 to TRBJ2-3, with 10 positions matching TRBD1. CDR1 SGDLS and CDR2 YYNGEE come from the germline V gene. The V and J ends lost 1 base and 8 bases, in that order; junction bases with no gene match: 7. This CDR3 is built from 15 residues. CDR3 sequence reads: CASSVRDRGLGTQYF. For the CDR3, the DNA is TGTGCCAGCAGCGTACGGGACAGGGGACTAGGTACGCAGTATTTT.